Relative to its sample, the clone carrying this T cell receptor (beta chain) is medium-sized (0.01 to 0.1%). What it binds is unknown. The CDR3 end lies 3 residues beyond the end of the read and is filled in from the germline J gene. Sequenced by immunoSEQ multiplex PCR; TCRdb stores in-frame clones only, minus some. Listed for the sample are 25,000 to 35,000 clones, none seen a single time. This specimen comes from a study of T cell clonality in common variable immunodeficiency. Broader study findings: Fewer TCRbeta clones were shared among CVID subjects than controls. Common variable immunodeficiency TCR beta sequences reportedly had fewer deletions and N-nucleotide insertions. T cell subpopulation sequencing would be needed to explain CVID clonality.

Germline CDR1 LGHNA, CDR2 YNFKEQ. The CDR3 totals 19 residues. Trimming removed 2 bases from V and 4 bases from J; junction bases left unmatched: 14. This TCR came from a person between 18 and 75 years old in good health. Input material: peripheral blood mononuclear cells. The chain couples TRBV4-2 to TRBJ2-1; TRBD2 matches at 10 bases. The CDR3 loop is CASSQRWGLLAGHYNEQFF. CDR3 bases read: TGTGCCAGCAGCCAACGCTGGGGATTACTAGCGGGGCATTACAATGAG.